The following is a T cell receptor beta chain sequence with its context. The antigen is not known. Using its own MiXCR run on the reads, TCRdb lists one record per CDR3 protein. The sample lists approximately 700,000 distinct CDR3 sequences; 35% were seen once. This entry comes from a study of T cell repertoires in cytomegalovirus infection. CDR3 length equals 16 residues. The germline CDR1 and CDR2 sequences are SGHTA and FQGNSA. V lost 0 bases, J lost 5 bases, and 7 bases stayed unmatched. General study points: Cumulative public TCR beta family frequency identified CMV carriers with the relevant HLA. HLA-C-restricted CMV clonotypes gave the most frequent clonotype in two of eight donors.

Source material: PBMCs. The origin of this receptor is a human donor in good health (CMV status not recorded). Some clones in this sample may be carry-over from other donors' samples. The rearrangement links TRBV7-2 to TRBJ2-7, with TRBD2 matching 10 bases. The CDR3, as DNA: TGTGCCAGCAGCTTAGCGTCAGCGGGAGGGCCCCACGAGCAGTACTTC. This codes for CASSLASAGGPHEQYF.